The clone carrying this T cell receptor beta chain was seen ten or more times. The germline CDR1 and CDR2 sequences are LNHDA and SQIVND (reference sequence). This CDR3 contains 15 residues. V lost 2 bases to trimming and J lost 3 bases, with 11 bases between them. TCRdb re-derived calls from the reads in MiXCR, one entry per CDR3 protein. The profile shows roughly 76,000 distinct CDR3 sequences, about 4% of them singletons. This entry comes from a study of T cell repertoires in cytomegalovirus infection. This TCR was recovered from a human donor in good health (CMV status not recorded). Some clones in this sample may be carry-over from other donors' samples. The sample taken for sequencing was PBMCs. The rearrangement uses TRBV19 and TRBJ1-5; no reliable D call. The chain's CDR3 is CASSIQKQNNQPQHF. In nucleotides, the CDR3 is TGTGCCAGTAGTATACAGAAACAGAACAATCAGCCCCAGCATTTT.